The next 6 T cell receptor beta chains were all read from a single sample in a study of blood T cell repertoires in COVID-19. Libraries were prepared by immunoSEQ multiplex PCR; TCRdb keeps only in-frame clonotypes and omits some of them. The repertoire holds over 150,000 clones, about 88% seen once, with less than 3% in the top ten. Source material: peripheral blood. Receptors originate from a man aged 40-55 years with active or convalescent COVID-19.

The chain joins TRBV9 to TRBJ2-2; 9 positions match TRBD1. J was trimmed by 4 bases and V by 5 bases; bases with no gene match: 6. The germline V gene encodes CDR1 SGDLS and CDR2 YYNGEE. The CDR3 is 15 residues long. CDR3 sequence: CASRQTGGSTGELFF. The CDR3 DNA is TGTGCCAGCAGGCAAACAGGGGGCAGCACCGGGGAGCTGTTTTTT.

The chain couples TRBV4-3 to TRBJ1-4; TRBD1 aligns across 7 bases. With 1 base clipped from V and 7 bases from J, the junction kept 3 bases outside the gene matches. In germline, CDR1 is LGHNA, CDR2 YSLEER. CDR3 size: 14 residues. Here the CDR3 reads CASSQGQGSEKLFF. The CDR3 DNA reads TGCGCCAGCAGCCAAGGACAGGGTTCTGAAAAACTGTTTTTT.

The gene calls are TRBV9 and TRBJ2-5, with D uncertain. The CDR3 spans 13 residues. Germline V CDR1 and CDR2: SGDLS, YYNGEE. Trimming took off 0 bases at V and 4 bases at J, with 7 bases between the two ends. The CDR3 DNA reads TGTGCCAGCAGCGTAGAAGAGGTAGAGACCCAGTACTTC. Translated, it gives CASSVEEVETQYF.

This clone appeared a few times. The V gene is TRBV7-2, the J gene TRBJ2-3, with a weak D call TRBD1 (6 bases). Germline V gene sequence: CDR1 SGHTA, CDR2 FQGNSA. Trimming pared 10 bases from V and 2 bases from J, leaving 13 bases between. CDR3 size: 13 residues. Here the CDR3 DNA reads TGTGCCACCCGAGGGGGAGCCACAGATACGCAGTATTTT. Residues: CATRGGATDTQYF.

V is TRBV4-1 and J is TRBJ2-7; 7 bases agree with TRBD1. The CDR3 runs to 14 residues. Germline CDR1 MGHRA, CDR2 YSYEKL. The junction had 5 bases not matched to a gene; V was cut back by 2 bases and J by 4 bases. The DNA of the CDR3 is TGCGCCAGCAGCCAAAACACAGGGGTGTACGAGCAGTACTTC. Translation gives CASSQNTGVYEQYF.

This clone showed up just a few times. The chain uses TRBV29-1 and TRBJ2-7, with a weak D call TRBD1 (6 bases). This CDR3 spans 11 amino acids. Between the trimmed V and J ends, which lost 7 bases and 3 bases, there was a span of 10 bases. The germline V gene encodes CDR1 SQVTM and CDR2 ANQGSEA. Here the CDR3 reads CSDLQGYEQYF. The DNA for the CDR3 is TGCAGCGACTTACAGGGCTACGAGCAGTACTTC.